The clone carrying this T cell receptor beta chain was observed a few times. This CDR3 has 11 amino acids. The germline V and J ends were trimmed by 6 bases and 8 bases, with 10 bases remaining between them. Germline-derived CDR1 and CDR2 are MNHNS and SASEGT. These data belong to a study of T-cell reconstitution after alpha-beta-depleted transplantation in children. Preparing the TCRbeta library involved the use of unique molecular identifiers. From the PCR reads, TCRdb called clonotypes with MiXCR, one entry per CDR3 protein. The sample yields about 230,000 distinct CDR3 sequences, 9% to 10% seen once.

The gene calls are TRBV6-1 and TRBJ1-2, with D unclear. Sequencing used PBMCs from the stem cell graft donor, obtained from the stem cell graft. The receptor's source is a human donor who donated a stem cell graft to a child with SCID. In DNA, the CDR3 is TGTGCCAGCAGGAAGGGTGGGGGCTACACCTTC. This gives the protein CASRKGGGYTF.